This passage covers 30 T cell receptor beta chains from one sample sequenced in a study of response to subunit inactivated influenza vaccine. TCRdb passed the RT-PCR reads through MiXCR, listing each CDR3 protein once. The data contain 500,000 to 600,000 distinct CDR3 sequences, about 11% of them singletons. These data also featured in a second study, about T cells expressing NK-cell markers. From that paper: 5'RACE template switching with UMIs generated TCR beta cDNA.

The input for sequencing was PBMCs from blood, taken on the day of vaccination. These receptors were obtained from a man in his fifties who received an inactivated influenza vaccine.

Only a few counts were recorded for this clonotype. The V gene is TRBV27, the J gene TRBJ1-6, with TRBD1 matching 7 bases. The CDR3 is made up of 15 amino acids. In germline, CDR1 is MNHEY, CDR2 SMNVEV (reference sequence). J was trimmed by 8 bases and V by 5 bases; bases with no gene match: 9. CDR3 amino acids: CASSRPGQRYSPLHF. CDR3 nucleotide sequence: TGTGCCAGCAGTCGGCCGGGACAGAGGTATTCACCCCTCCACTTT.

This clonotype has just a few counts. The J gene is TRBJ1-5, the V gene TRBV18; no reliable D call. This CDR3 is 13 amino acids long. In germline, CDR1 is KGHSH, CDR2 LQKENI. The ends were cut back, 2 bases at V and 4 bases at J, with 6 bases in the middle. In nucleotides, the CDR3 is TGTGCCAGCTCACCAGACAATAATCAGCCCCAGCATTTT. It translates to CASSPDNNQPQHF.

V and J are TRBV27 and TRBJ2-7, with TRBD2 matching over 11 bases. CDR1 and CDR2 from the germline V gene are MNHEY and SMNVEV (reference sequence). The V and J ends lost 6 bases and 2 bases, in that order; junction bases with no gene match: 9. The CDR3 spans 16 residues. CDR3 region: CASRQTTSGRTYEQYF. CDR3 nucleotides: TGTGCCAGCAGACAAACTACTAGCGGGAGAACCTACGAGCAGTACTTC.

The V call is TRBV5-6, the J call TRBJ2-7; 9 bases are shared with TRBD2. CDR3 length: 17 residues. V gave up 0 bases and J gave up 2 bases; unmatched junction bases: 9. Germline V CDR1 and CDR2: SGHDT, YYEEEE. The CDR3 spells CASSLVPLASGAYEQYF. CDR3 coding DNA: TGTGCCAGCAGCTTGGTTCCTTTGGCTAGCGGGGCCTACGAGCAGTACTTC.

This clonotype was counted only a few times. The rearrangement links TRBV20-1 to TRBJ2-1; D possibly corresponds to TRBD2 (9 bases). CDR3 length equals 21 residues. Germline-derived CDR1 and CDR2 are DFQATT and SNEGSKA (reference sequence). Trimming shortened V by 6 bases and J by 6 bases, and 39 bases separated the two germline ends. The CDR3 protein is CSAHPISGTGSGTSYINEQFF. CDR3 coding DNA: TGCAGTGCCCATCCCATCTCCGGGACAGGCTCCGGGACTAGCTACATCAATGAGCAGTTCTTC.

The genes are TRBV14 and TRBJ2-5; 11 bases match TRBD2. The CDR3 is 17 residues long. Germline V gene data show CDR1 as SGHDN and CDR2 as FVKESK. V lost 2 bases, J lost 3 bases, and 8 bases stayed unmatched. Written as DNA, the CDR3 is TGTGCCAGCAGCCAATTCTCTAGCGGGAGGTACAAAGAGACCCAGTACTTC. It specifies CASSQFSSGRYKETQYF.

There are many counts of this clonotype. The chain couples TRBV14 to TRBJ2-1; perhaps TRBD2 as D (6 bases). This CDR3 region has 15 residues. The germline V gene has CDR1 SGHDN and CDR2 FVKESK. V was clipped by 3 bases and J by 8 bases, with 17 bases between them. The CDR3 DNA is TGTGCCAGCAGCCATTTTCCGGGACTCATTGATGAGCAGTTCTTC. Translated, it gives CASSHFPGLIDEQFF.

The chain combines TRBV5-1 with TRBJ1-4; no clear D gene. V was pared by 4 bases and J by 0 bases, with 10 bases between. Per germline, CDR1 SGHRS and CDR2 YFSETQ. The CDR3 length is 15 residues. The chain's CDR3 is CASSQQRATNEKLFF. The CDR3, as DNA: TGCGCCAGCAGCCAACAGCGCGCAACTAATGAAAAACTGTTTTTT.

The rearrangement uses TRBV6-1 and TRBJ2-1; maybe TRBD2 (6 bases). The V end was cut by 6 bases, the J end by 0 bases, with 9 bases between. The CDR3 consists of 14 residues. The germline CDR1 and CDR2 sequences are MNHNS and SASEGT. CDR3 residues: CASSRETSYNEQFF. The CDR3 DNA sequence: TGTGCCAGCAGCCGGGAGACCTCCTACAATGAGCAGTTCTTC.

The chain employs TRBV4-3 and TRBJ2-1; the D gene could be TRBD1 or TRBD2 (5 bases each). Germline V gives CDR1 LGHNA, CDR2 YSLEER. CDR3 length: 16 amino acids. The V end was cut by 0 bases, the J end by 9 bases, with 18 bases between. CDR3 sequence reads: CASSQDRGSRGGEQFF. CDR3 DNA sequence: TGCGCCAGCAGCCAAGATCGAGGGTCGAGGGGCGGTGAGCAGTTCTTC.

The chain couples TRBV5-1 to TRBJ2-7, with 9 bases fitting TRBD1. V lost 3 bases, J lost 2 bases, and 3 bases stayed unmatched. Germline V gene sequence: CDR1 SGHRS, CDR2 YFSETQ. The CDR3 is made up of 14 amino acids. CDR3 residues: CASSWTGDTYEQYF. CDR3 DNA sequence: TGCGCCAGCAGCTGGACAGGGGACACCTACGAGCAGTACTTC. The entire variable domain, with the rest obtained from reference TRBV5-1 and TRBJ2-7, is as follows: KAGVTQTPRYLIKTRGQQVTLSCSPISGHRSVSWYQQTPGQGLQFLFEYFSETQRNKGNFPGRFSGRQFSNSRSEMNVSTLELGDSALYLCASSWTGDTYEQYFGPGTRLTVT.

This clonotype was recorded a few times. The chain has TRBV28 and TRBJ2-5, with TRBD2 identical over 11 bases. The CDR3 totals 16 residues. From germline, CDR1 is MDHEN and CDR2 SYDVKM. V shed 1 base and J 4 bases; nucleotides not matched to a gene: 5. The CDR3 loop is CASSLLAGGPGETQYF. As DNA, the CDR3 is TGTGCCAGCAGTTTATTAGCGGGAGGGCCCGGAGAGACCCAGTACTTC. Combining the CDR3 with reference TRBV28 and TRBJ2-5 gives the whole variable domain DVKVTQSSRYLVKRTGEKVFLECVQDMDHENMFWYRQDPGLGLRLIYFSYDVKMKEKGDIPEGYSVSREKKERFSLILESASTNQTSMYLCASSLLAGGPGETQYFGPGTRLLVL.

In this sample, this clonotype turned up a few times. The chain uses TRBV4-3 and TRBJ2-3; TRBD2 is a possible D gene (5 bases). The germline gives CDR1 LGHNA, CDR2 YSLEER. The CDR3 is 15 residues long. V was cut by 0 bases and J by 1 base, with 8 bases left in between. The CDR3: CASSQDWGGTDTQYF. The CDR3, as DNA: TGCGCCAGCAGCCAAGATTGGGGAGGCACAGATACGCAGTATTTT.

This chain uses TRBV4-1 with TRBJ1-5; D uncertain. CDR3 length: 14 amino acids. V was cut by 3 bases and J by 1 base, with 7 bases left in between. CDR1 MGHRA and CDR2 YSYEKL come from the germline V gene. In DNA, the CDR3 is TGCGCCAGCAGCCAGTTTCACAGCAATCAGCCCCAGCATTTT. Residues: CASSQFHSNQPQHF.

This clonotype showed up just a few times. The genes are TRBV10-3 and TRBJ2-7, with TRBD2 matching 7 bases. This CDR3 region has 15 residues. Germline CDR1 and CDR2: ENHRY and SYGVKD. V lost 5 bases to trimming and J lost 1 base; unmatched junction nucleotides: 8. CDR3 DNA sequence: TGTGCCATCAGTATGCCCAACGGGGGGTCCTACGAGCAGTACTTC. It codes for CAISMPNGGSYEQYF.

This chain links TRBV6-2 or TRBV6-3 with TRBJ2-7, with a possible D match to TRBD1 (5 bases). The germline gives CDR1 MNHEY, CDR2 SVGEGT. The CDR3 is 16 amino acids. The ends were cut back, 4 bases at V and 1 base at J, with 17 bases in the middle. CDR3 region: CASSFRRQPRSYEQYF. The CDR3 DNA reads TGTGCCAGCAGTTTCCGGAGACAGCCCAGGTCCTACGAGCAGTACTTC.

CDR3 coding DNA: TGTGCCAGCAGCCCGAGAGGACAGGGCTCGAACACCGGGGAGCTGTTTTTT. It encodes CASSPRGQGSNTGELFF. This chain uses TRBV5-4 with TRBJ2-2; 8 bases are shared with TRBD1. Unmatched junction bases numbered 8, after V lost 4 bases and J lost 0 bases. The CDR3 has 17 residues. Germline assignment: CDR1 SGHNT and CDR2 YYREEE (reference sequence).

This clonotype has more than one count but fewer than ten. The J gene is TRBJ2-5, the V gene TRBV3-1; the match to TRBD2 covers 7 bases. Per the germline V gene, CDR1 is LGHDT and CDR2 is YNNKEL (reference sequence). The CDR3 is 18 amino acids. The ends lost 0 bases at V and 3 bases at J; junction bases unmatched: 13. This chain's CDR3 is CASSQDPGLAGLKETQYF. In nucleotides, the CDR3 is TGTGCCAGCAGCCAAGACCCGGGATTAGCGGGCCTAAAAGAGACCCAGTACTTC.

The V gene is TRBV5-1, the J gene TRBJ2-5; 14 nucleotides align to TRBD2. Trimming cost V 6 bases and J 4 bases; bases outside gene matches: 5. The CDR3 has 15 residues. Germline V gene sequence: CDR1 SGHRS, CDR2 YFSETQ. CDR3 in DNA: TGCGCCAGCACGGGGACTAGCGGGAGTGTAGAGACCCAGTACTTC. Protein: CASTGTSGSVETQYF.

This clonotype was seen only a few times. V is TRBV29-1 and J is TRBJ1-2, with D tentatively TRBD1 (6 bases). The germline CDR1 and CDR2 sequences are SQVTM and ANQGSEA. The CDR3 is 13 residues long. V was pared by 4 bases and J by 4 bases, with 13 bases between. The CDR3 region has the DNA TGCAGCGTTGTCCGGGGGCGAGGCTATGGCTACACCTTC. Translating it yields CSVVRGRGYGYTF.

This clonotype has a handful of counts. The chain joins TRBV12-3 or TRBV12-4 to TRBJ1-5; D is ambiguous. Deletions cut 6 bases from V and 9 bases from J, with 15 bases between. The CDR3 totals 13 residues. CDR3 region: CASSLGMAGPQHF. Written as DNA, the CDR3 is TGTGCCAGCAGCCTCGGAATGGCAGGGCCCCAGCATTTT.

This clonotype was detected ten times or more. The chain combines TRBV12-3 or TRBV12-4 with TRBJ2-4; D possibly corresponds to TRBD1 (5 bases). V lost 6 bases to trimming and J lost 5 bases, with 14 bases between them. The CDR3 loop spans 14 amino acids. This CDR3 is CASSRMTVQNIQYF. DNA for the CDR3: TGTGCCAGCAGCCGTATGACAGTCCAAAACATTCAGTACTTC.

This clonotype was counted ten times or more. The chain combines TRBV4-2 with TRBJ2-5; D is unclear. The V end lost 0 bases, the J end lost 1 base, and 9 bases lay between the germline ends. This CDR3 is built from 15 residues. Germline values: CDR1 LGHNA, CDR2 YNFKEQ. CDR3 protein: CASSQDGLIQETQYF. Written as DNA, the CDR3 is TGTGCCAGCAGCCAAGATGGGCTAATCCAAGAGACCCAGTACTTC.

This clonotype was observed many times. This rearrangement joins TRBV27 to TRBJ2-2; D possibly matches TRBD1 or TRBD2 (5 bases each). Germline CDR1 is MNHEY and CDR2 is SMNVEV (reference sequence). The CDR3 runs to 14 residues. V lost 11 bases to trimming and J lost 1 base, with 14 bases between them. In DNA, the CDR3 is TGTGCCGTCCGGAGAGGGGAGAACACCGGGGAGCTGTTTTTT. It specifies CAVRRGENTGELFF.

In this sample, this clonotype turned up a few times. The chain is built from TRBV4-3 and TRBJ2-1; TRBD2 aligns across 8 bases. CDR1 is LGHNA, CDR2 YSLEER, per germline. CDR3 length equals 16 residues. V lost 0 bases, J lost 8 bases, and 9 bases stayed unmatched. The CDR3 DNA reads TGCGCCAGCAGCCAAGAAGGGGTAGCGGGATTTTATGAGCAGTTCTTC. It translates to CASSQEGVAGFYEQFF.

The chain recombines TRBV6-2 or TRBV6-3 with TRBJ1-3; no firm D call. Germline V gene data show CDR1 as MNHEY and CDR2 as SVGEGT. The CDR3 spans 14 residues. V lost 2 bases and J lost 1, with 6 bases in between. CDR3 nucleotide sequence: TGTGCCAGCAGTTACGAAGGATCTGGAAACACCATATATTTT. Translated, it gives CASSYEGSGNTIYF.

V usage is TRBV20-1 and J usage is TRBJ2-5, with D possibly being TRBD1 (6 bases). Looked up from germline, CDR1 is DFQATT and CDR2 is SNEGSKA (reference sequence). The length of the CDR3 is 14 residues. The V end was cut by 6 bases, the J end by 0 bases, with 14 bases between. Written as DNA, the CDR3 is TGCAGTGCGAAGACAGGACCCTACCAAGAGACCCAGTACTTC. Its translation is CSAKTGPYQETQYF.

This clonotype was seen only a few times. The chain employs TRBV7-6 and TRBJ2-5; 10 positions match TRBD2. This CDR3 is 16 amino acids long. The germline V gene encodes CDR1 SGHVS and CDR2 FNYEAQ. The V and J ends lost 1 base and 4 bases, in that order; junction bases with no gene match: 6. The CDR3 loop reads CASSLEVLAGVETQYF. CDR3 sequence (DNA): TGTGCCAGCAGCTTAGAAGTCCTAGCGGGAGTAGAGACCCAGTACTTC.

V gene TRBV19 combines with J gene TRBJ2-1, with D tentatively TRBD1 or TRBD2 (5 bases each). Trimming cost V 11 bases and J 0 bases, with 17 bases left between them. Germline lookup yields CDR1 LNHDA and CDR2 SQIVND (reference sequence). The CDR3 contains 15 residues. The CDR3 here is CACKGPHSSYNEQFF. For the CDR3, the DNA is TGTGCCTGTAAGGGACCCCATAGCTCCTACAATGAGCAGTTCTTC.

This clonotype was seen a handful of times. V and J are TRBV2 and TRBJ1-6; D remains ambiguous. The V end lost 6 bases, the J end lost 2 bases, and 11 bases lay between the germline ends. The CDR3 has 15 residues. CDR1 is SNHLY and CDR2 is FYNNEI in the germline V gene. As DNA, the CDR3 is TGTGCCAGCAGCCGTTTACTACCCTATAATTCACCCCTCCACTTT. It specifies CASSRLLPYNSPLHF.